The sequence of this TCR beta chain was determined in a study of cytomegalovirus exposure and HLA in healthy donors (dated by TCRdb to about 2017). Notes on the research overall: According to an earlier analysis of a few hundred of the donors, roughly 180 million T cells yielded some 110 million unique TCR beta sequences and 276 Gb of sequence data. Both class I and class II loci were covered by HLA typing, at four-digit resolution. Among 398 genotyped donors of the cohort, an average of about 240,000 unique TCR beta nucleotide sequences were sequenced per donor, around a sixth of them non-productive. The genetic ancestry cluster associated with self-reported Caucasian donors included about 84% of the 398 genotyped donors. Approximately 310 gigabases of sequencing data and roughly 81 million unique TCR sequences made up an early release that covered approximately 620 HLA-typed donors. Every repertoire in the discovery cohort had been generated on one and the same sequencing platform. In a later analysis, previously published TCR beta repertoires from 500 to 750 donors were re-analyzed and high-resolution HLA genotyping was added so that TCR occurrence patterns could be studied. Along with the roughly 710-subject first cohort, a separate validation cohort of over a hundred different subjects was used. Typing coverage varied by locus: roughly 629-640 donors for A, B, C, DRB1 and DQB1; around 560 for DQA1; more than 600 for DPA1; approximately 490 for DPB1. The study was designed to test whether signatures of past pathogen exposure could be identified by cataloging public T cell receptors. A few DR-DQ haplotypes were treated as single units for association and clustering because of strong linkage in the cohort. Donor age, sex, ethnicity and CMV serostatus were collected together with the repertoire data. High-throughput TCR immunosequencing, statistical association of individual TCRs with disease status, and machine learning were combined to predict cytomegalovirus infection status. An earlier analysis of roughly 580 of the donors used high-throughput TCR beta sequencing to judge whether each TCR beta V gene segment behaved as functional or pseudogenic. The study profiled the T cell repertoires of hundreds of subjects by immunosequencing and related them to cytomegalovirus serostatus. Genome-wide SNP genotypes for about 65% of the roughly 670 donors were used in a later genetic analysis, which treated that subset as a discovery cohort. The later analysis used no new phenotypic data to find candidate immune exposures, relying instead on TCR beta sequences and their occurrence across donors.

The cohort consisted of approximately 690 healthy bone marrow donors. All cohort members were sampled while nominally healthy, although unrecorded immune exposures were likely present. The donor was CMV seronegative and was included in the group of 352 seronegative cohort members. A peripheral blood sample was collected from each donor, and TCR beta sequencing was performed on peripheral blood mononuclear cells. Genomic DNA was extracted from the blood cell samples with the Qiagen DNeasy Blood Extraction Kit. Overall study results and their limits: Assigning TCR associations to individual alleles was difficult when HLA alleles, especially DR and DQ, strongly co-occurred. In a later analysis, some 18,000 TCR beta sequences were associated with specific HLA alleles at a false discovery rate of 0.05. A few of the identified cytomegalovirus-associated TCR beta chains were confirmed in vitro to be specific for cytomegalovirus antigens. In this cohort, only TCR beta chains were sequenced, and detectable features were limited by the absence of alpha or paired-chain data. Linkage disequilibrium might explain the correlated functional status among segregating V segments, but an unknown experimental factor could not be ruled out. The earlier analysis of 450 to 700 of the donors excluded roughly 17 rarely observed V segments, including chromosome 9 orphons, because counts were too low. The authors suggested that the approach could potentially be extended to other disease states and immunological phenotypes. The classifier was reported to diagnose cytomegalovirus status with high specificity and sensitivity in both the original cohort and the validation cohort. A further reported finding was that TCR beta sequences accurately predicted the HLA-A and HLA-B alleles for most subjects in the first cohort. According to a later analysis, parvovirus B19, influenza, CMV and Epstein-Barr virus appeared linked to several top co-occurrence clusters. In a later genetic analysis, fewer N-insertions in productive TCRs were reported among donors in an Asian-associated ancestry cluster than the approximately 630-donor mean. For the cohort, immune exposure information was limited to CMV serostatus. A later genetic analysis associated a missense DCLRE1C variant with V-gene and J-gene trimming of TCR beta chains, and an independent cohort replicated the association. The study listed 164 TCR beta chains as associated with cytomegalovirus. In a later analysis, most CMV-associated TCR beta chains were found to appear HLA-restricted, with HLA associations seemingly driven largely by CMV exposure. A cluster of highly shared sequence variants was judged likely to be a technical artifact of the sequencing pipeline. Most TCR sequences were seen in very few donors, while some public TCRs were found in many individuals. The 87-base-pair reads could not distinguish some IMGT-functional V segments, including TRBV6-2 and TRBV6-3, so those segments were excluded. Presence/absence analyses assumed roughly uniform sequencing depth across donors, an assumption that may not hold. Because HLA typing was missing for some donors at each locus, association tests included only the typed subset. According to a later analysis, TCR association rates differed among HLA loci, with DRB1 alleles showing the most associated TCRs and HLA-C alleles showing the fewest. In an earlier analysis of some 500 of the donors, most TCR beta V segments were observed in productive rearrangements about 90% or about 30% of the time, broadly matching IMGT annotations. In a later analysis, HLA-associated TCR beta chains were found to be more clonally expanded and to have lower generation probabilities than equally common non-associated chains.

Library method: the immunoSEQ multiplex PCR assay. The multiplex PCR relied on a mix of 60 forward primers for TCR Vbeta segments and 13 reverse primers for TCR Jbeta segments. The CDR3 region of rearranged TCR beta genes was amplified from genomic DNA by a multiplex PCR assay. On the Illumina HiSeq System, the amplified TCR beta libraries were sequenced as 87-base-pair reads. The paper's processing steps were these. A later analysis counted tens of millions of unique TCR beta chains across the 550 to 800 repertoires, and 9 million to 14 million of these chains were shared by at least two donors. A nearest-neighbor algorithm error-corrected the raw reads and collapsed the reads into unique sequences, merging closely related sequences to remove PCR and sequencing errors. V, D and J gene segments were assigned by aligning CDR3 sequences to IMGT reference sequences. For a sequence to be retained, at least a six-nucleotide match to both a V gene segment and a J gene segment was required. A rearrangement was called productive if the CDR3 had no stop codons and remained in frame with V and J, and every other rearrangement was called non-productive. Following IMGT convention, CDR3 was defined as the stretch from the second conserved V-encoded cysteine to the conserved J-encoded phenylalanine. Sequences without an unambiguous match to a single V gene segment were excluded from the earlier analysis of approximately 560 of the donors. In an earlier analysis of almost 600 of the donors, a V segment was called functional when productive rearrangements were above 56.7%, and segregating when the standard deviation between donors exceeded 5%. A statistical classification framework was built for diagnosing cytomegalovirus status from the catalog of TCR beta chain sequences. In a later analysis, TCR nucleotide sequences were compared against IMGT/GENE-DB human TR gene sequences so that V and J genes could be assigned. A later analysis assigned CDR3 sequences and most-parsimonious VDJ recombination scenarios with the TCRdist pipeline. In a later analysis, every TCR beta chain was defined by the combination of its CDR3 amino acid sequence and its V-gene family, and reads without a unique V-gene family were dropped. A later analysis removed 592 highly shared, low-generation-probability nucleotide sequences to deal with suspected cross-contamination and a sequencing artifact. For each public chain, a later analysis derived a clonal expansion index from normalized ranks of inferred template counts within each repertoire. Generation probabilities in a later analysis came from a VDJ recombination model fitted to out-of-frame rearrangements, and those results were checked against IGoR. A later analysis scored TCR-TCR, TCR-HLA and TCR-CMV co-occurrence with hypergeometric tests, applying a repertoire-size bias correction to TCR pairs. A later analysis estimated false discovery rates by permuting HLA or CMV assignments 20 times. In a later analysis, co-occurring TCRs were grouped with DBSCAN, and TCRdist sequence similarity was added when clustering was performed within HLA-allele-positive subsets. Repertoires with fewer than 30,000 or more than 120,000 public chains, plus five repertoires with anomalous nucleotide sharing, were excluded from co-occurrence clustering. TCRdb obtained this table from immuneACCESS and retained in-frame rearrangements with V and J assigned. These tables miss some clones; where compared with another copy, unresolved V genes account for less than half of the shortfall, and the remainder is unexplained. V and J calls and clone size are those listed in that table; D and trimming were worked out from the DNA. The sample yields about 150,000 clones; roughly three quarters were counted once. The top ten constitute roughly 1.8% of the sample.

Inclusive of the bounding cysteine and phenylalanine, the CDR3 is 18 residues long. Kept here is only the CDR3 DNA, which spans 54 bases and is read in frame from base 1. V is trimmed back by 6 bases and J by 6 bases, and the junction contains 18 bases that no gene match accounts for. The germline V gene gives CDR1 as MGHDK and CDR2 as SYGVNS. As regards this clone: What antigen it recognizes has not been identified. The sample holds no much larger clone one base away, and base qualities are not on file.

This sequence uses TRBV25-1 and TRBJ2-5; TRBD2 matches 11 bases in the middle. This sequence originates from a woman in her thirties or forties in good health and CMV-seronegative. The sequencing sample was made of PBMCs. The CDR3 corresponds to CASRATSGRPGRIKTQYF. Read as DNA, the sequence is TGTGCCAGCAGAGCCACTAGCGGGAGACCCGGGAGGATAAAGACCCAGTACTTC. Extended through the reference TRBV25-1 and TRBJ2-5 proteins, this CDR3 yields the full variable domain: EADIYQTPRYLVIGTGKKITLECSQTMGHDKMYWYQQDPGMELHLIHYSYGVNSTEKGDLSSESTVSRIRTEHFPLTLESARPSHTSQYLCASRATSGRPGRIKTQYFGPGTRLLVL.